Shown below are 11 T cell receptor beta chains from a single sample sequenced in a study. TCRdb itself ran the 5' RACE reads through MiXCR, one entry per CDR3 protein. The table has over 55,000 distinct CDR3 sequences, around 26% seen once; the top ten hold 3% to 4%. The sequencing sample was made of tumor-infiltrating memory CD4+ T cells sorted from the breast tumor. Regarding subset: memory CD4+ T cells, CD4+CD45RO+CD25-. Receptor source: a female donor with breast cancer.

Turning to this clonotype: A much larger clone sits a single nucleotide away, making a read error possible. The rearrangement links TRBV6-6 to TRBJ2-5; no firm D call. The V gene lost 6 bases and the J gene lost 1 base, with 0 bases spanning the gap. CDR1 and CDR2 from the germline V gene are MNHNY and SVGAGI (reference sequence). The CDR3 loop spans 10 amino acids. CDR3: CASSQETQYF. Here the CDR3 DNA reads TGTGCCAGCAGCCAAGAGACCCAGTACTTC.

In nucleotides, the CDR3 is TGTGCCAGCAGCCGAAAGTCGGGGGGCGAGTTGGCTTTCTTT. The encoded protein is CASSRKSGGELAFF. The V call is TRBV3-1, the J call TRBJ1-1, with TRBD1 as a possible D gene (6 bases). Deletions cut 4 bases from V and 11 bases from J, with 20 bases between. The CDR3 is made up of 14 amino acids. The V gene's germline CDR1 is LGHDT and CDR2 YNNKEL (reference sequence).

This clonotype has a count of ten or more. This chain links TRBV15 with TRBJ2-4; D ambiguous. V dropped 1 base and J dropped 2 bases, with 6 bases sitting between them. The CDR3 totals 14 residues. Germline V gene lookup returns CDR1 LNHNV and CDR2 YYDKDF (reference sequence). CDR3 nucleotides: TGTGCCACCAGCAGAGGGACGCCCAAAAACATTCAGTACTTC. Its protein product is CATSRGTPKNIQYF.

The rearrangement uses TRBV5-1 and TRBJ1-2, with 7 bases lining up with TRBD1. With 0 bases clipped from V and 3 bases from J, the junction kept 2 bases outside the gene matches. This CDR3 region has 14 residues. The germline V gene has CDR1 SGHRS and CDR2 YFSETQ. CDR3 in DNA: TGCGCCAGCAGCTTGGCGGGGACAGACTATGGCTACACCTTC. This sequence encodes CASSLAGTDYGYTF.

The chain couples TRBV6-5 to TRBJ1-1, with TRBD1 matching 12 bases. The germline gives CDR1 MNHEY, CDR2 SVGAGI. The V gene end was trimmed by 4 bases and the J gene end by 10 bases; junction bases not matched to a gene: 4. The CDR3 contains 13 residues. DNA for the CDR3: TGTGCCAGCAGTTCCGGGACAGGGGGCGCAGCTTTCTTT. Protein product: CASSSGTGGAAFF.

To note about this clonotype: Since the CDR3 does not end with the conserved phenylalanine or tryptophan, this likely comes from a read error. The rearrangement joins TRBV6-1 to TRBJ2-2, with TRBD1 as a possible D gene (6 bases). The CDR3 consists of 14 residues. In germline, CDR1 is MNHNS, CDR2 SASEGT. The CDR3 is CASRFLLQDSTLFL. The CDR3 nucleotides read TGCGCCAGCAGATTCCTCTTACAGGACAGCACGCTGTTTTTA.

This chain connects TRBV5-1 to TRBJ2-6; a weak D match, TRBD2 (5 bases). The CDR3 loop spans 16 amino acids. Germline V CDR1 and CDR2: SGHRS, YFSETQ. Between the trimmed V and J ends, which lost 0 bases and 4 bases, there was a span of 11 bases. The CDR3 here is CASSLDRGMGANVLTF. CDR3 in DNA: TGCGCCAGCAGCTTGGATCGGGGAATGGGGGCCAACGTCCTGACTTTC.

The chain recombines TRBV20-1 with TRBJ1-5, with D tentatively TRBD1 (6 bases). The CDR3 covers 14 residues. V was shortened by 3 bases and J by 4 bases, with 13 bases between the two germline ends. Per germline, CDR1 DFQATT and CDR2 SNEGSKA (reference sequence). The CDR3 loop is CSARGHSVNQPQHF. The CDR3 DNA reads as TGCAGTGCTAGGGGACATTCGGTTAATCAGCCCCAGCATTTT.

The chain recombines TRBV11-2 with TRBJ2-3; the D call may be TRBD1 or TRBD2 (5 bases each). CDR1 SGHAT and CDR2 FQNNGV come from the germline V gene. This CDR3 is 14 amino acids long. Trimming left V 5 bases short and J 9 bases short, with 18 bases between. The CDR3 sequence: CASSPTVRSGTQYF. CDR3 sequence (DNA): TGTGCCAGCAGCCCGACAGTTCGTTCGGGGACGCAGTATTTT.

With respect to this clonotype: No conserved phenylalanine or tryptophan is present at the end of the CDR3, so a read error is the likely explanation. This chain uses TRBV5-1 with TRBJ1-1, with D possibly being TRBD1 (5 bases). There are 14 residues in the CDR3. The V end lost 0 bases, the J end lost 2 bases, and 8 bases lay between the germline ends. The germline gives CDR1 SGHRS, CDR2 YFSETQ. CDR3 region: CASSLDGGNTEAFV. CDR3 DNA sequence: TGCGCCAGCAGCTTGGACGGGGGTAACACTGAAGCTTTCGTT.

This clonotype appeared many times. The gene calls are TRBV20-1 and TRBJ2-7; 12 positions agree with TRBD2. V gave up 6 bases and J gave up 1 base; unmatched junction bases: 4. This CDR3 has 14 amino acids. The V gene's germline CDR1 is DFQATT and CDR2 SNEGSKA (reference sequence). The CDR3: CSARTSGISYEQYF. The DNA of the CDR3 is TGCAGTGCCAGGACTAGCGGGATTTCCTACGAGCAGTACTTC.